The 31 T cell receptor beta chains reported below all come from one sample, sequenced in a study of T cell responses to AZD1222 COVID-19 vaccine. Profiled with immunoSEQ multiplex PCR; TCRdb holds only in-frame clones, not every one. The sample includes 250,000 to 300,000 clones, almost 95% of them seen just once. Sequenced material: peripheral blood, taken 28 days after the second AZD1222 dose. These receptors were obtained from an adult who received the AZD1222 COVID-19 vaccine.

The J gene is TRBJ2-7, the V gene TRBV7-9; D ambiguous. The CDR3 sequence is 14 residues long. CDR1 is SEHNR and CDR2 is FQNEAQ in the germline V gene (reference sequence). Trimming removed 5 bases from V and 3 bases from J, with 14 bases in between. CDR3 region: CASSSVQDGYEQYF. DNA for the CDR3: TGTGCCAGCAGCAGCGTCCAAGACGGCTACGAGCAGTACTTC.

The CDR3 sequence is CASSQTGAANQPQHF. The CDR3 DNA reads as TGCGCCAGCAGCCAAACGGGGGCCGCCAATCAGCCCCAGCATTTT. This sequence joins TRBV4-1 and TRBJ1-5, with D perhaps TRBD1 (6 bases). Germline CDR1 MGHRA, CDR2 YSYEKL. Trimming pared 2 bases from V and 3 bases from J, leaving 11 bases between. The CDR3 spans 15 residues.

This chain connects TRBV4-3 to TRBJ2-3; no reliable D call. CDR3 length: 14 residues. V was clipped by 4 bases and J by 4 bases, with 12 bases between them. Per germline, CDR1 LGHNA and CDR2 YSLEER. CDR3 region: CASSPVRPPDTQYF. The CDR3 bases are TGCGCCAGCAGCCCCGTCCGCCCCCCAGATACGCAGTATTTT.

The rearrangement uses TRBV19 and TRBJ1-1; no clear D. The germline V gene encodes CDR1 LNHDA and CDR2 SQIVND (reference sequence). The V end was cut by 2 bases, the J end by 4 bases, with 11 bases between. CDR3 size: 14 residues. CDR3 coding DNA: TGTGCCAGTAGTATAACGGGCAGACTCACTGAAGCTTTCTTT. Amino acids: CASSITGRLTEAFF. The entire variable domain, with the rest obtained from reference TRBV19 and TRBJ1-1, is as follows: DGGITQSPKYLFRKEGQNVTLSCEQNLNHDAMYWYRQDPGQGLRLIYYSQIVNDFQKGDIAEGYSVSREKKESFPLTVTSAQKNPTAFYLCASSITGRLTEAFFGQGTRLTVV.

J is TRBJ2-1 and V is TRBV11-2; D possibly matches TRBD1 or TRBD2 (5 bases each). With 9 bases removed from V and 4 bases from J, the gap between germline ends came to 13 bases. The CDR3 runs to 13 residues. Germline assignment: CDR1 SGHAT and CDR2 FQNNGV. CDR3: CASRRGAYNEQFF. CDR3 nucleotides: TGTGCCAGTCGGAGAGGGGCGTACAATGAGCAGTTCTTC.

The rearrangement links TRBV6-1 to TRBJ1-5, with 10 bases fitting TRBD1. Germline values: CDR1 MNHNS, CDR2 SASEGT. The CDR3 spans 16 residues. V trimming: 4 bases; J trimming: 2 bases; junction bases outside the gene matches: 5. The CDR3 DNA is TGTGCCAGCAGTGTAGGGACAGGGGAGGGCAATCAGCCCCAGCATTTT. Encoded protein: CASSVGTGEGNQPQHF.

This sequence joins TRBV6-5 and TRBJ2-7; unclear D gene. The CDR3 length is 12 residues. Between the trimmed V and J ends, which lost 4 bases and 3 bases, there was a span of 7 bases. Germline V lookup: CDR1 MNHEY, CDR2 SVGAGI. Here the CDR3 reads CASSSDGYEQYF. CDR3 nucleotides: TGTGCCAGCAGTTCCGACGGCTACGAGCAGTACTTC.

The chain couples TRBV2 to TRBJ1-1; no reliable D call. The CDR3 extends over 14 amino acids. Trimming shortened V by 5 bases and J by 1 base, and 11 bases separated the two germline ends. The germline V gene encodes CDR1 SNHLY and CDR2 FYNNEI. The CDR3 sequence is CASSSGEGNTEAFF. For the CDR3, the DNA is TGTGCCAGCAGTTCGGGCGAGGGGAACACTGAAGCTTTCTTT.

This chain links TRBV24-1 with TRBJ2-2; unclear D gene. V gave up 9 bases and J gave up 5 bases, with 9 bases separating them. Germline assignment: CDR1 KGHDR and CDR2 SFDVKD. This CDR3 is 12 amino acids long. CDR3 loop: CATEKLTGELFF. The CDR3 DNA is TGTGCCACCGAGAAATTGACCGGGGAGCTGTTTTTT.

The CDR3 DNA reads TGTGCCAGCTCACGGGGACAGGGTAATCAGCCCCAGCATTTT. This codes for CASSRGQGNQPQHF. The chain couples TRBV18 to TRBJ1-5; 9 bases line up with TRBD1. J was trimmed by 4 bases and V by 4 bases; bases with no gene match: 2. Germline values: CDR1 KGHSH, CDR2 LQKENI. The CDR3 consists of 14 residues.

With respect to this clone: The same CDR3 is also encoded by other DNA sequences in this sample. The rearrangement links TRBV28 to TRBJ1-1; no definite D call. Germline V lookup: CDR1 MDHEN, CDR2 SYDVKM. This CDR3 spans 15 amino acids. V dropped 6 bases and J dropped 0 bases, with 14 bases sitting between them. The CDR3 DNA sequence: TGTGCCAGCAGCCCTCGTGGAGGGATGAACACTGAAGCTTTCTTT. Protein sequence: CASSPRGGMNTEAFF.

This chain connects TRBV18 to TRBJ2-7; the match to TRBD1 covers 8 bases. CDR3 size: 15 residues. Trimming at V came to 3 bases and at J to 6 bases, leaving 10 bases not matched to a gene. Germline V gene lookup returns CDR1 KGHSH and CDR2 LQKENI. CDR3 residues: CASSPYQGAIGEQYF. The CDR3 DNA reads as TGTGCCAGCTCACCCTACCAGGGGGCGATTGGCGAGCAGTACTTC.

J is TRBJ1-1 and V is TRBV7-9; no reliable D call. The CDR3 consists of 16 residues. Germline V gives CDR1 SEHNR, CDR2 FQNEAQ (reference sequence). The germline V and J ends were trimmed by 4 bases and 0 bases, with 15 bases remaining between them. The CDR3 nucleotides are TGTGCCAGCAGCTCATTATCAGTATTCATGAACACTGAAGCTTTCTTT. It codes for CASSSLSVFMNTEAFF.

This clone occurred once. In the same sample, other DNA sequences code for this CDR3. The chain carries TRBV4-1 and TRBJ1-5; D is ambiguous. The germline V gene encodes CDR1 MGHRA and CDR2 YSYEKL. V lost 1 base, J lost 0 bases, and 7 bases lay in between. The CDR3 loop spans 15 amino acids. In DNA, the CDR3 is TGCGCCAGCAGCCAAGTCCCGGGTAGCAATCAGCCCCAGCATTTT. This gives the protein CASSQVPGSNQPQHF.

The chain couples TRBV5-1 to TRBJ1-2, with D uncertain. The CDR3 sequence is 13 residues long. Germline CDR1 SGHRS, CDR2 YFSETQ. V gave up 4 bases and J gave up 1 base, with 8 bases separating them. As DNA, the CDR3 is TGCGCCAGCAGCGAGAAAGTTAACTATGGCTACACCTTC. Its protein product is CASSEKVNYGYTF.

Written as DNA, the CDR3 is TGTGCCACCAGTGATTTGAAGCCCGGGACTAGCGGGAGGAACGCAGATACGCAGTATTTT. It codes for CATSDLKPGTSGRNADTQYF. The chain employs TRBV24-1 and TRBJ2-3, with 15 bases that match TRBD2. The trim removed 0 bases at V and 4 bases at J, leaving 10 bases unmatched. Germline assignment: CDR1 KGHDR and CDR2 SFDVKD. This CDR3 has 20 amino acids.

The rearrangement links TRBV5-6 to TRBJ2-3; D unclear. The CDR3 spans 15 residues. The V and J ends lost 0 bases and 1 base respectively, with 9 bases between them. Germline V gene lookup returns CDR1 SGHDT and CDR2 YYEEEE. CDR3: CASSLGWERTDTQYF. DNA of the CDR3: TGTGCCAGCAGCTTGGGGTGGGAACGCACAGATACGCAGTATTTT.

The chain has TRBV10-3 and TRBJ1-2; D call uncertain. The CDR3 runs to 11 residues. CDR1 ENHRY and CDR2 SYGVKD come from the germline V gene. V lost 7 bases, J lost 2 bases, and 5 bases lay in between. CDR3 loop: CAIKGNYGYTF. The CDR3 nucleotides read TGTGCCATCAAGGGAAACTATGGCTACACCTTC.

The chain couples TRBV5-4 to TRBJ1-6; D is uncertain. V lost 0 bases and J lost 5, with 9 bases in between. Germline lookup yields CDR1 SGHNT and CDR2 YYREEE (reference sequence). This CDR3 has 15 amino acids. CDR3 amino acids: CASSLVGRDNSPLHF. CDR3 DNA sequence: TGTGCCAGCAGCTTGGTGGGGAGGGATAATTCACCCCTCCACTTT.

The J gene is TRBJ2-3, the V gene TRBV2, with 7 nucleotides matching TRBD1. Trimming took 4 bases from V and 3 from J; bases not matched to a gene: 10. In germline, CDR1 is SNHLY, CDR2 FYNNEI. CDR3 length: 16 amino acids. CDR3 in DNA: TGTGCCAGCAGTGCGATCGACAGGGTCGGGACAGATACGCAGTATTTT. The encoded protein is CASSAIDRVGTDTQYF.

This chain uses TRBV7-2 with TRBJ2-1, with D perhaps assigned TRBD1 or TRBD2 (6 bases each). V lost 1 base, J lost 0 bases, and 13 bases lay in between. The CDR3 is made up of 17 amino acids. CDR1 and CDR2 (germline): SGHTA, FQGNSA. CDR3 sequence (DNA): TGTGCCAGCAGCTTAGAGGGGGACTCGGGCTCCTACAATGAGCAGTTCTTC. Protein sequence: CASSLEGDSGSYNEQFF.

CDR3 DNA: TGTGCCAGTAGTATCGAAGGTAGCGGGCATTTTTCCTACGAGCAGTACTTC. It translates to CASSIEGSGHFSYEQYF. This chain joins TRBV19 and TRBJ2-7; 7 nucleotides align to TRBD2. The CDR3 loop spans 17 amino acids. The J segment lost 1 base and the V segment lost 3 bases, leaving 12 bases of the junction unmatched. Germline lookup yields CDR1 LNHDA and CDR2 SQIVND (reference sequence). The full variable domain, completed using reference TRBV19 and TRBJ2-7, is DGGITQSPKYLFRKEGQNVTLSCEQNLNHDAMYWYRQDPGQGLRLIYYSQIVNDFQKGDIAEGYSVSREKKESFPLTVTSAQKNPTAFYLCASSIEGSGHFSYEQYFGPGTRLTVT.

The CDR3, as DNA: TGTGCCAGCAGCGCCTCGGGACAGTTGAACACTGAAGCTTTCTTT. It yields the protein CASSASGQLNTEAFF. J is TRBJ1-1 and V is TRBV9; TRBD1 matches at 7 bases. The CDR3 length is 15 residues. With V trimmed by 3 bases and J by 0 bases, 5 bases remained unmatched. Per the germline V gene, CDR1 is SGDLS and CDR2 is YYNGEE.

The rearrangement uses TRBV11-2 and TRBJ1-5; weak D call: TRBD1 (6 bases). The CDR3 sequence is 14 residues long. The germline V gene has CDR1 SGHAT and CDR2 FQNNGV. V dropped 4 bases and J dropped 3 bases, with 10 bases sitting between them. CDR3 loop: CASSWGANNQPQHF. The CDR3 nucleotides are TGTGCCAGCAGCTGGGGGGCGAACAATCAGCCCCAGCATTTT.

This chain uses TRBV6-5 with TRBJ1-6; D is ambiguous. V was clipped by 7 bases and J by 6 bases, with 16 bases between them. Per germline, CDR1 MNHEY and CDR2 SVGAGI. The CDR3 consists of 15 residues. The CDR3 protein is CASTLKEESNSPLHF. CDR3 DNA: TGTGCCAGCACTCTAAAGGAGGAGAGTAATTCACCCCTCCACTTT.

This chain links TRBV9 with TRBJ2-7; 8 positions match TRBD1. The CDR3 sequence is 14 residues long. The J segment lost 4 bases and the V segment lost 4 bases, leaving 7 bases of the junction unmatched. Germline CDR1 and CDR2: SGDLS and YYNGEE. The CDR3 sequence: CASSLTGTGYEQYF. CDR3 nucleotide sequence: TGTGCCAGCAGCTTAACCGGGACAGGATACGAGCAGTACTTC.

The CDR3: CASSDPDRIYNSPLHF. CDR3 DNA: TGTGCCAGCAGTGACCCGGACAGGATCTATAATTCACCCCTCCACTTT. The chain is built from TRBV6-1 and TRBJ1-6; TRBD1 aligns across 7 bases. Germline assignment: CDR1 MNHNS and CDR2 SASEGT. The CDR3 runs to 16 residues. With 3 bases clipped from V and 3 bases from J, the junction kept 5 bases outside the gene matches.

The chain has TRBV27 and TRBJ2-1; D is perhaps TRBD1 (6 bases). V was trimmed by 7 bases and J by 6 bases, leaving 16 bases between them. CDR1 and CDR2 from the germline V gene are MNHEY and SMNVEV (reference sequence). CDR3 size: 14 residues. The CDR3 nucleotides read TGTGCCAGCACCATGACAGGCACAGTCAATGAGCAGTTCTTC. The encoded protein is CASTMTGTVNEQFF.

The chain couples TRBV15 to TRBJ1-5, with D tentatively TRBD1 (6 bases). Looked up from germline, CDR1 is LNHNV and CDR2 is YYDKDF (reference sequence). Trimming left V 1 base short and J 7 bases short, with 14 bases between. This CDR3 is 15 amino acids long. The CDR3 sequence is CATSRANREGQPQHF. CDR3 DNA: TGTGCCACCAGCAGAGCCAACAGGGAGGGCCAGCCCCAGCATTTT.

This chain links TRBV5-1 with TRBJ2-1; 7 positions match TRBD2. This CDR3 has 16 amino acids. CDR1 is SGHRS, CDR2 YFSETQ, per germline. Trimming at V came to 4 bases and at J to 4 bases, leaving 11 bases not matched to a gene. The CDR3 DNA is TGCGCCAGCAGCCCTTCGGGAGGTGGGGGGTACAATGAGCAGTTCTTC. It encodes CASSPSGGGGYNEQFF.

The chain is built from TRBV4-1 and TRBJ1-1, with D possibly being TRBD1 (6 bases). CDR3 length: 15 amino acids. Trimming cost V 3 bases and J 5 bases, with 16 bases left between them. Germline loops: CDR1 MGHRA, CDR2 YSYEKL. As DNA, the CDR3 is TGCGCCAGCAGCCATCCGGCGGGGGCAAGTACTGAAGCTTTCTTT. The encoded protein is CASSHPAGASTEAFF.